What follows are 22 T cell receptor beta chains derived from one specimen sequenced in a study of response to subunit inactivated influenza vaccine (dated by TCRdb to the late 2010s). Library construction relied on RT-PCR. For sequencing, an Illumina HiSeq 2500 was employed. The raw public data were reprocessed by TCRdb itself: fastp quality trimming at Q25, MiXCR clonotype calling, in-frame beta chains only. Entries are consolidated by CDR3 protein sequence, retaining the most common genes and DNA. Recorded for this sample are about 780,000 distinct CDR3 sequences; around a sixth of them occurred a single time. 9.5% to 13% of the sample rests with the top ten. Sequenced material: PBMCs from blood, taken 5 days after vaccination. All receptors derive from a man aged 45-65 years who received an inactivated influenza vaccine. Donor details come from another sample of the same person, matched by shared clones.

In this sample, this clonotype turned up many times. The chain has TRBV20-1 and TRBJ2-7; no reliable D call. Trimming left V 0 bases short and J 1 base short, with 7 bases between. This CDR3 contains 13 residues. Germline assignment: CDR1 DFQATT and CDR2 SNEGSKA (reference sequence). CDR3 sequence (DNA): TGCAGTGCTAGAGAGTCACTTTCCTACGAGCAGTACTTC. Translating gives CSARESLSYEQYF.

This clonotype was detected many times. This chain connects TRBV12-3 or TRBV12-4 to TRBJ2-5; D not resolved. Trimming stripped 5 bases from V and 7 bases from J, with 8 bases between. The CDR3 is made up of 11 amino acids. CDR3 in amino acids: CASSNGVTQYF. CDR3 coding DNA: TGTGCCAGCAGTAATGGGGTGACCCAGTACTTC.

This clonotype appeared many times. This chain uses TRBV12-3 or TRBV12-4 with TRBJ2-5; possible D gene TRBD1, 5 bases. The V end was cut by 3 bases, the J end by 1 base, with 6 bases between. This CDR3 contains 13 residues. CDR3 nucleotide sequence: TGTGCCAGCAGTTTTGGGGCCCAAGAGACCCAGTACTTC. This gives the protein CASSFGAQETQYF.

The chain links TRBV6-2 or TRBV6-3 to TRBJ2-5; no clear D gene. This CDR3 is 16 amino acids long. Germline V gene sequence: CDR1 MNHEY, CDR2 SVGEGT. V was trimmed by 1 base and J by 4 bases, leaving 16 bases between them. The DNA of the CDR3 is TGTGCCAGCAGTTACTTTCGGGCCGCAGAAGGAGAGACCCAGTACTTC. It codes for CASSYFRAAEGETQYF.

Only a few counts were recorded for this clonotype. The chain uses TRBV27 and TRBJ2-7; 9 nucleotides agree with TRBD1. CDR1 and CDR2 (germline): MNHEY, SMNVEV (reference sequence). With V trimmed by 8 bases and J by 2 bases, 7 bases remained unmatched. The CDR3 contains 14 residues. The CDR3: CASGTGTGTYEQYF. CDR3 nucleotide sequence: TGTGCCAGCGGTACCGGGACAGGGACCTACGAGCAGTACTTC.

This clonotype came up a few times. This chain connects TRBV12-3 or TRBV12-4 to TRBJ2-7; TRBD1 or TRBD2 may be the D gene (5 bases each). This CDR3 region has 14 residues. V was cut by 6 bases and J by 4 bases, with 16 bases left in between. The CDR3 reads CASRRDPDLYEQYF. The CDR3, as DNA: TGTGCCAGCAGACGGGACCCCGATCTTTACGAGCAGTACTTC.

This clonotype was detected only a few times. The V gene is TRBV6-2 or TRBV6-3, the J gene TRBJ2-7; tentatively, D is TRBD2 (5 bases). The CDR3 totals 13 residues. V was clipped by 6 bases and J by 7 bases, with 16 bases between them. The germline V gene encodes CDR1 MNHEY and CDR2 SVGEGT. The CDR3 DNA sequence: TGTGCCAGCAGCCAGCGACGGGGTGCAGAGCAGTACTTC. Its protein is CASSQRRGAEQYF.

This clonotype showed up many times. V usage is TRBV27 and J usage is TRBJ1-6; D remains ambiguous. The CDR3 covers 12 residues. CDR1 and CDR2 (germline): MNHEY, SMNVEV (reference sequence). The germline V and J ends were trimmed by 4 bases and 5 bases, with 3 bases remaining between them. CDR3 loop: CASSYNNSPLHF. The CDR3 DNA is TGTGCCAGCAGTTACAATAATTCACCCCTCCACTTT.

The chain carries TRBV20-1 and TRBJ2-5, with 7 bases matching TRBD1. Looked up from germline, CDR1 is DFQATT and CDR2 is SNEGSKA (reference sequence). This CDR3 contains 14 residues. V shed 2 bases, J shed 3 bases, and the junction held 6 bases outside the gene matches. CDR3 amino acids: CSARRAGGKETQYF. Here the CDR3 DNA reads TGCAGTGCTAGAAGGGCAGGGGGTAAAGAGACCCAGTACTTC.

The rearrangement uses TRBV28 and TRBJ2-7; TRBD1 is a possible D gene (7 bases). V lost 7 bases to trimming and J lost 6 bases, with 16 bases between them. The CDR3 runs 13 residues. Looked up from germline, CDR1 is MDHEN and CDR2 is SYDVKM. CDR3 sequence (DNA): TGTGCCAGCACAGGGGGGTTGGTTTCCGAGCAGTACTTC. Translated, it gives CASTGGLVSEQYF.

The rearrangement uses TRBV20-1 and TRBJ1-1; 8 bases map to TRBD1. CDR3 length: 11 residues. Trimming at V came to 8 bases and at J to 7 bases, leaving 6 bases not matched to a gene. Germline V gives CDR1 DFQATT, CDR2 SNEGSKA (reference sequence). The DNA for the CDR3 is TGCAGTTCTGGACAGGGTAATGAAGCTTTCTTT. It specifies CSSGQGNEAFF.

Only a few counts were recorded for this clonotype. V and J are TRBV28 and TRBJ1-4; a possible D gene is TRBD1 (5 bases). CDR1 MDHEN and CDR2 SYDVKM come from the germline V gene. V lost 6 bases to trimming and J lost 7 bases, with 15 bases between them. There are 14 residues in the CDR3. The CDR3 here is CASRMTAGGEKLFF. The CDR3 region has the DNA TGTGCCAGCAGGATGACAGCGGGAGGTGAAAAACTGTTTTTT.

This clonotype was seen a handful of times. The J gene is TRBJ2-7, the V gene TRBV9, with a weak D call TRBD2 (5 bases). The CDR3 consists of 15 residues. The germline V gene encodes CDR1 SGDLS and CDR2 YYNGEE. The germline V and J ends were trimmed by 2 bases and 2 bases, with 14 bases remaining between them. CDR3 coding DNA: TGTGCCAGCAGCGTTACTGGTTCGGGGACCTACGAGCAGTACTTC. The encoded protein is CASSVTGSGTYEQYF.

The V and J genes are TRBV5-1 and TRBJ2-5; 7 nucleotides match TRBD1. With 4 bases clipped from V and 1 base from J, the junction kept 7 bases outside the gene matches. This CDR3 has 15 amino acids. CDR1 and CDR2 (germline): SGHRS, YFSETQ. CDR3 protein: CASSPGQIFQETQYF. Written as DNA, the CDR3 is TGCGCCAGCAGCCCGGGACAGATTTTCCAAGAGACCCAGTACTTC.

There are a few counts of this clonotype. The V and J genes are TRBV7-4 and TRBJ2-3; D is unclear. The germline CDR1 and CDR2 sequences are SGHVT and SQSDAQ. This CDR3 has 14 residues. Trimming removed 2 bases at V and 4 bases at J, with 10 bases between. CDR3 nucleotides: TGTGCCAGCAGCTTAAGGATAGAACCAGATACGCAGTATTTT. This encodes CASSLRIEPDTQYF. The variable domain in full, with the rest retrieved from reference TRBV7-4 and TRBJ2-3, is GAGVSQSPRYKVAKRGRDVALRCDSISGHVTLYWYRQTLGQGSEVLTYSQSDAQRDKSGRPSGRFSAERPERSVSTLKIQRTEQGDSAVYLCASSLRIEPDTQYFGPGTRLTVL.

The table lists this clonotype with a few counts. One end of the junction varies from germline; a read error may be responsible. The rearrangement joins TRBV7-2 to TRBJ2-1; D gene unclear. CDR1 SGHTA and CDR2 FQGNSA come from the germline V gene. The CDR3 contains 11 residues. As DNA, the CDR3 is TGCGCCACCCGGGCTGGAAATGAGCAGTTCTTC. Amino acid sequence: CATRAGNEQFF.

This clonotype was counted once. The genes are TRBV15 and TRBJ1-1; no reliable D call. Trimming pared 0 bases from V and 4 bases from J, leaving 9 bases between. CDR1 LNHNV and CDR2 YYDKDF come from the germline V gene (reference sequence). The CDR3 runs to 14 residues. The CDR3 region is CATSREGLGTEAFF. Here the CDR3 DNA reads TGTGCCACCAGCAGAGAGGGCTTGGGCACTGAAGCTTTCTTT.

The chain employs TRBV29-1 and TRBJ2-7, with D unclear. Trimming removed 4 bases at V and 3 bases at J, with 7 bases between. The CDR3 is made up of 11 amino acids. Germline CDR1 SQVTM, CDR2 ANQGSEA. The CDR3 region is CSVAAGYEQYF. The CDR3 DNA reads TGCAGCGTTGCGGCAGGCTACGAGCAGTACTTC.

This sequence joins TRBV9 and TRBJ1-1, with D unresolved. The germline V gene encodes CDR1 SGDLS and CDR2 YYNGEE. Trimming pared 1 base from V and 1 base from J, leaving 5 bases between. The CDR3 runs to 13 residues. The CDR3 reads CASSVSRNTEAFF. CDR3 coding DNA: TGTGCCAGCAGCGTATCCCGGAACACTGAAGCTTTCTTT.

For the CDR3, the DNA is TGCAGCGTTGAATATTCGGGCGCGAAGCGACTAGCGGGAGGGCAGGATACGCAGTATTTT. This encodes CSVEYSGAKRLAGGQDTQYF. The rearrangement uses TRBV29-1 and TRBJ2-3, with TRBD2 matching over 14 bases. V shed 2 bases, J shed 6 bases, and the junction held 19 bases outside the gene matches. The V gene's germline CDR1 is SQVTM and CDR2 ANQGSEA. CDR3 length equals 20 residues.

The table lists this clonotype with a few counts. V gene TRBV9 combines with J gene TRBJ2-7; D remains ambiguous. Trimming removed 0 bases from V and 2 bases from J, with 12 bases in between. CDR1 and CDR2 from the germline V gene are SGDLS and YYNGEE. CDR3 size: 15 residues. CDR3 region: CASSVGVSHTYEQYF. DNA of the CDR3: TGTGCCAGCAGCGTAGGGGTCAGCCATACCTACGAGCAGTACTTC.

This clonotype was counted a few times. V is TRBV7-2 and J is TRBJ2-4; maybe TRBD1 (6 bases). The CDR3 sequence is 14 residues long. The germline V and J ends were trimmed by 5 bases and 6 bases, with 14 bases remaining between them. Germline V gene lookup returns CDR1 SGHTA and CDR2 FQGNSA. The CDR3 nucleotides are TGTGCCAGCAGCGTACAGGGTGATTTAAACATTCAGTACTTC. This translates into CASSVQGDLNIQYF.